The 15 T cell receptor beta chains below were found in one sample sequenced in a study of radiotherapy plus CTLA-4 blockade in lung cancer. Generated by immunoSEQ multiplex PCR, the TCRdb table keeps only in-frame clones and is missing some. The sample shows roughly 120,000 clones, about 77% of them seen only once. This specimen was peripheral blood, taken from a patient treated with radiotherapy plus ipilimumab. The receptors were sampled from a human donor with non-small cell lung cancer who had a partial response to radiotherapy plus ipilimumab.

The chain has TRBV27 and TRBJ2-4; possible D gene TRBD1, 6 bases. Germline CDR1 and CDR2: MNHEY and SMNVEV (reference sequence). V lost 3 bases and J lost 10, with 16 bases in between. CDR3 length: 14 residues. In DNA form, the CDR3 reads TGTGCCAGCAGTTTGTCAGGGACAAGCTTTATTCAGTACTTC. It yields the protein CASSLSGTSFIQYF.

The chain joins TRBV5-1 to TRBJ2-6; TRBD2 matches at 8 bases. CDR1 is SGHRS and CDR2 is YFSETQ in the germline V gene. V lost 1 base and J lost 0; bases outside the gene matches: 6. The CDR3 has 18 amino acids. The CDR3 DNA is TGCGCCAGCAGCTTGACGGTAGCGGGAAGCTCTGGGGCCAACGTCCTGACTTTC. It encodes CASSLTVAGSSGANVLTF.

The chain employs TRBV15 and TRBJ2-7, with TRBD2 matching 13 bases. V dropped 3 bases and J dropped 2; count of bases not matched to a gene: 7. The CDR3 has 17 residues. Per germline, CDR1 LNHNV and CDR2 YYDKDF (reference sequence). The CDR3 nucleotides are TGTGCCACCAGCAGGATTTTTACTAGCGGGAGGGCCTACGAGCAGTACTTC. Translation gives CATSRIFTSGRAYEQYF.

The gene calls are TRBV4-1 and TRBJ2-5; 12 bases are shared with TRBD1. V shed 3 bases and J 4 bases; nucleotides not matched to a gene: 3. The CDR3 totals 15 residues. The germline gives CDR1 MGHRA, CDR2 YSYEKL. The CDR3 region is CASSQGDRGRETQYF. CDR3 nucleotides: TGCGCCAGCAGCCAGGGGGACAGGGGGCGAGAGACCCAGTACTTC.

This clone came up a few times. The chain joins TRBV5-1 to TRBJ2-5, with 12 bases identical to TRBD2. Germline loops: CDR1 SGHRS, CDR2 YFSETQ. V shed 2 bases and J 5 bases; nucleotides not matched to a gene: 13. This CDR3 is built from 18 residues. For the CDR3, the DNA is TGCGCCAGCAGCTTTGGTCGGCTAGCGGGAGGGAGCCAGGAGACCCAGTACTTC. It specifies CASSFGRLAGGSQETQYF.

A few counts support this clone. The chain recombines TRBV13 with TRBJ2-1, with TRBD2 identical over 7 bases. Trimming took 6 bases from V and 5 from J; bases not matched to a gene: 16. Germline loops: CDR1 PRHDT, CDR2 FYEKMQ (reference sequence). CDR3 length equals 17 residues. The CDR3 DNA reads as TGTGCCAGCAGTCTCCGGCTCGGGGCGGGAGACCACAATGAGCAGTTCTTC. Protein sequence: CASSLRLGAGDHNEQFF.

The V and J genes are TRBV11-2 and TRBJ2-1; D perhaps matches TRBD2 (6 bases). Trimming pared 4 bases from V and 6 bases from J, leaving 10 bases between. CDR1 is SGHAT, CDR2 FQNNGV, per germline. CDR3 length: 13 amino acids. Here the CDR3 reads CASSSGLLNEQFF. CDR3 nucleotide sequence: TGTGCCAGCAGCTCCGGACTACTCAATGAGCAGTTCTTC.

The chain recombines TRBV5-8 with TRBJ1-5; 7 positions agree with TRBD1. This CDR3 contains 16 residues. Germline loops: CDR1 SGHTS, CDR2 YDEGEE. V shed 4 bases, J shed 3 bases, and the junction held 10 bases outside the gene matches. The CDR3 sequence: CASSRAGTAFNQPQHF. CDR3 coding DNA: TGTGCCAGCAGCCGAGCCGGGACAGCTTTCAATCAGCCCCAGCATTTT.

The chain is built from TRBV5-1 and TRBJ2-7; 10 nucleotides line up with TRBD2. After removal of 4 bases from V and 6 bases from J, the junction contained 13 bases not matched to a gene. This CDR3 contains 16 residues. In germline, CDR1 is SGHRS, CDR2 YFSETQ. CDR3 in amino acids: CASSPGTSALRGEQYF. The CDR3 nucleotides read TGCGCCAGCAGCCCGGGGACTAGCGCCCTCAGGGGCGAGCAGTACTTC.

This chain links TRBV7-8 with TRBJ2-7, with D maybe TRBD2 (7 bases). CDR1 SGHVS and CDR2 FQNEAQ come from the germline V gene. The CDR3 has 13 residues. The ends were cut back, 5 bases at V and 2 bases at J, with 10 bases in the middle. CDR3 DNA sequence: TGTGCCAGCAGCCACGGGGGGCCCTACGAGCAGTACTTC. Residues: CASSHGGPYEQYF.

The rearrangement links TRBV6-5 to TRBJ2-2; tentatively, D is TRBD2 (6 bases). The CDR3 totals 14 residues. Germline lookup yields CDR1 MNHEY and CDR2 SVGAGI. V was shortened by 2 bases and J by 4 bases, with 8 bases between the two germline ends. DNA of the CDR3: TGTGCCAGCAGTTACGGAGGGGCCACCGGGGAGCTGTTTTTT. This encodes CASSYGGATGELFF.

V and J are TRBV15 and TRBJ1-1; TRBD1 matches at 8 bases. Germline V gives CDR1 LNHNV, CDR2 YYDKDF (reference sequence). The CDR3 is 16 amino acids. Trimming removed 2 bases from V and 1 base from J; junction bases left unmatched: 6. This CDR3 reads CATSRPRDRRNTEAFF. The CDR3 DNA follows: TGTGCCACCAGCAGACCTAGGGACAGGAGGAACACTGAAGCTTTCTTT.

This sequence joins TRBV10-3 and TRBJ1-2; D may be TRBD1 (5 bases). Per germline, CDR1 ENHRY and CDR2 SYGVKD. The CDR3 covers 14 residues. V was shortened by 3 bases and J by 4 bases, with 12 bases between the two germline ends. For the CDR3, the DNA is TGTGCCATCAGTGAAAGGGGTAGCCCCTATGGCTACACCTTC. This codes for CAISERGSPYGYTF.

CDR3 amino acids: CASSLSGLTGTGELFF. DNA for the CDR3: TGCGCCAGCAGCTTATCAGGACTGACTGGCACCGGGGAGCTGTTTTTT. V and J are TRBV5-1 and TRBJ2-2; D perhaps matches TRBD2 (5 bases). The CDR3 runs to 16 residues. Germline V CDR1 and CDR2: SGHRS, YFSETQ. V gave up 2 bases and J gave up 4 bases, with 15 bases separating them.

The chain is built from TRBV29-1 and TRBJ2-3; 8 nucleotides match TRBD2. There are 13 residues in the CDR3. Germline V CDR1 and CDR2: SQVTM, ANQGSEA. Trimming removed 6 bases from V and 4 bases from J; junction bases left unmatched: 6. In DNA, the CDR3 is TGCAGCGTCGCCGGGACTAGGCCAGATACGCAGTATTTT. It codes for CSVAGTRPDTQYF.